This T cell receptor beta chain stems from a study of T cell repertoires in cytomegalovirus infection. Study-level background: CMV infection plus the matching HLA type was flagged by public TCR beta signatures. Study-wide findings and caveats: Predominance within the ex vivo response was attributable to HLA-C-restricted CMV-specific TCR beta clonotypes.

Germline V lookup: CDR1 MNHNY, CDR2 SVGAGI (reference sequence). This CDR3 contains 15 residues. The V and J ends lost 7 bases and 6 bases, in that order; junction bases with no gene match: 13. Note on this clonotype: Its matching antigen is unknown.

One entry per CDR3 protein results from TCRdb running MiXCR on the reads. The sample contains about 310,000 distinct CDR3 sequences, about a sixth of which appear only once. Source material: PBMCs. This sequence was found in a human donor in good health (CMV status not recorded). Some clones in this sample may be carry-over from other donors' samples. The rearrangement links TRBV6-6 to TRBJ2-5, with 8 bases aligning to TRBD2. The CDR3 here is CASNPRSGGRQTQYF. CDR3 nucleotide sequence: TGTGCCAGCAACCCAAGGTCGGGGGGGCGACAGACCCAGTACTTC.